This entry concerns a single T cell receptor beta chain. Seattle cases were enrolled at active infection and followed longitudinally. The entry originates in a study of blood T cell repertoires in COVID-19. Study context: Italy, Spain and the United States were the sources of the convalescent and acute COVID-19 samples.

V was clipped by 4 bases and J by 7 bases, with 16 bases between them. This CDR3 is built from 13 residues. The germline gives CDR1 SQVTM, CDR2 ANQGSEA. Sequencing used immunoSEQ multiplex PCR; TCRdb keeps in-frame clones, though not all of them. Among roughly 200,000 clones listed, about four fifths were seen once. The chain has TRBV29-1 and TRBJ1-2, with a possible D match to TRBD1 (6 bases). The source material was peripheral blood. The origin of this receptor is a woman in her 40s with COVID-19, enrolled during active disease. This CDR3 is CSVVGGGEVGYTF. The CDR3 bases are TGCAGCGTTGTTGGGGGGGGCGAAGTTGGCTACACCTTC.